This T cell receptor beta chain was documented in a study of molecular identifiers for immune sequencing clone quantification. TCRdb ran MiXCR on the PCR reads and lists one entry per CDR3 protein. The data show around 470,000 distinct CDR3 sequences, with 20% to 25% seen just once and 0.65% to 0.95% held by the top ten. The CDR3 is 18 residues long. Germline CDR1 and CDR2: MDHEN and SYDVKM. With respect to this clonotype: Possible read error: a much larger clone is one base away.

This sequence joins TRBV28 and TRBJ1-5; 9 bases fit TRBD1. This receptor was identified in a human donor in good health. Some libraries in this study had Jurkat cell RNA spiked in. The sequencing input was naive CD8+ T cells from blood, with Jurkat cell RNA spiked in. Stated subset: FACS-sorted CD8+CD4-CCR7+CD45RA+ naive T cells. The CDR3 nucleotides are TGTGTCAGCAGTAATAGTCCCGGGACAGGGCTCGGCAATCAGCCCCAGCATTTT. The encoded protein is CVSSNSPGTGLGNQPQHF. The variable domain in full, completed from reference TRBV28 and TRBJ1-5, reads DVKVTQSSRYLVKRTGEKVFLECVQDMDHENMFWYRQDPGLGLRLIYFSYDVKMKEKGDIPEGYSVSREKKERFSLILESASTNQTSMYLCVSSNSPGTGLGNQPQHFGDGTRLSIL.